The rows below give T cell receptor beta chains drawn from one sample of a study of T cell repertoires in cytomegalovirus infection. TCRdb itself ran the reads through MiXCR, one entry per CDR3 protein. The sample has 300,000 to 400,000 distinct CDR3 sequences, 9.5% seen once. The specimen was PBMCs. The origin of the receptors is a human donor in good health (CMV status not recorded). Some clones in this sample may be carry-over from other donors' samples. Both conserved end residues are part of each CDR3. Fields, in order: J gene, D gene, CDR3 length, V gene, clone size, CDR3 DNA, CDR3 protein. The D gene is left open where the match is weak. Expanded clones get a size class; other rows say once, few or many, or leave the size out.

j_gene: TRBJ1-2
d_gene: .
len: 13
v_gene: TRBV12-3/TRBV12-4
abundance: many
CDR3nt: TGTGCCAGCAGTTTTAAGGTAGTCAATGGCTACACCTTC
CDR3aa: CASSFKVVNGYTF

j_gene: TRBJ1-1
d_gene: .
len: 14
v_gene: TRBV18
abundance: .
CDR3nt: TGTGCCAGCTCACCACCGGCCGGACACCCTGAAGCTTTCTTT
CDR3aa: CASSPPAGHPEAFF

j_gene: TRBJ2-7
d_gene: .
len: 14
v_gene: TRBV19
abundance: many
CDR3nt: TGTGCCAGTAGTCCAAACGGCCGCTCCTACGAGCAGTACTTC
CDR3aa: CASSPNGRSYEQYF

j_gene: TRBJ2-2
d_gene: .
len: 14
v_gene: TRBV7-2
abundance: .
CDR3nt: TGTGCCAGCAGCTTCCGTGGGGGGAGGGGGGAGCTGTTTTTT
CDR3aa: CASSFRGGRGELFF

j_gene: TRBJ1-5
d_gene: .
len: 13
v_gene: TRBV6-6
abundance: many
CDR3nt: TGTGCCAGCAGTTACTCGAGGAATCAGCCCCAGCATTTT
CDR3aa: CASSYSRNQPQHF

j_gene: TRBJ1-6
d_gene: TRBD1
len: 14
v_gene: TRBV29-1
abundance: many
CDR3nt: TGCAGCGTTTCAGGGGGACCGGCTAATTCACCCCTCCACTTT
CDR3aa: CSVSGGPANSPLHF

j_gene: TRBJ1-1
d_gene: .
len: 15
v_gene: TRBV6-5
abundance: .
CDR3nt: TGTGCCAGCAGTTACAGACAGGCGGAGGACACTGAAGCTTTCTTT
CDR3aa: CASSYRQAEDTEAFF

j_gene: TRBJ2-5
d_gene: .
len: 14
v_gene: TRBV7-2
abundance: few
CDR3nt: TGTGCCAGCAGCTTAGACGTTGCCGGAGAGACCCAGTACTTC
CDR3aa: CASSLDVAGETQYF

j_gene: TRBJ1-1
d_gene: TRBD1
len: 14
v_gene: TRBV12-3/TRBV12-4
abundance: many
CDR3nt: TGTGCCAGCAGGCGGACACAGGGGGCGACTGAAGCTTTCTTT
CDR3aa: CASRRTQGATEAFF

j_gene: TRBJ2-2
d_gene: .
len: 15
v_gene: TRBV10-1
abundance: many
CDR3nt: TGCGCCAGCAGTCCCCTTGGTTTGAACACCGGGGAGCTGTTTTTT
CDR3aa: CASSPLGLNTGELFF

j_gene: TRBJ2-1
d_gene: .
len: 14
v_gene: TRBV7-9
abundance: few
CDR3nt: TGTGCCAGCAGCCCAGGTTCGAGATACAATGAGCAGTTCTTC
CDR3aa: CASSPGSRYNEQFF

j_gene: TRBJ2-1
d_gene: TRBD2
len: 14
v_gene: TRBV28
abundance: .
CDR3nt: TGTGCCAGCGGCACTAGCGGGATCGACAATGAGCAGTTCTTC
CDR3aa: CASGTSGIDNEQFF

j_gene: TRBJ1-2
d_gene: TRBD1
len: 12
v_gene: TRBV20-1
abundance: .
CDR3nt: TGCAGTCCCCGACAGGGCTCGAGTGGCTACACCTTC
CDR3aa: CSPRQGSSGYTF

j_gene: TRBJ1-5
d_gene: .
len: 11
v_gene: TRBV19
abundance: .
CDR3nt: TGTGCCAGTGGTAGGGGGCAGCCCCAGCATTTT
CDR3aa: CASGRGQPQHF

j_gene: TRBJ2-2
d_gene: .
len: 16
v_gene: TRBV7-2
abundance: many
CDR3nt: TGTGCCAGCAGCATATACAACCCGGGGTTGACCGGGGAGCTGTTTTTT
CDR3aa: CASSIYNPGLTGELFF

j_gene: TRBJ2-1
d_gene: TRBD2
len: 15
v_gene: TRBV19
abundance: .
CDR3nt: TGTGCCAGTAGGCCTCTAGCGGGGGTACCCCATGAGCAGTTCTTC
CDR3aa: CASRPLAGVPHEQFF

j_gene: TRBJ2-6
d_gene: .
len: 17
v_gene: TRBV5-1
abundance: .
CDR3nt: TGCGCCAGCAGCTTGGGGGGCCCGGGTAACTGGGCCAACGTCCTGACTTTC
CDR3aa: CASSLGGPGNWANVLTF

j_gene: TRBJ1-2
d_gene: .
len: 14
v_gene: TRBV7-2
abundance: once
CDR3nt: TGTGCCAGCAGCACCAGGGGCCCCGGCTATGGCTACACCTTC
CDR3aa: CASSTRGPGYGYTF

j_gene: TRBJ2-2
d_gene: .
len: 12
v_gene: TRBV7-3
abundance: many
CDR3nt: TGTGCCAGCAGCCTAGTTGGCGGGGAGCTGTTTTTT
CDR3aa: CASSLVGGELFF

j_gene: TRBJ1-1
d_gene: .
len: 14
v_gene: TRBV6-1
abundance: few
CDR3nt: TGTGCCAGCAGTTACCGGCCAGGGAACACTGAAGCTTTCTTT
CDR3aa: CASSYRPGNTEAFF

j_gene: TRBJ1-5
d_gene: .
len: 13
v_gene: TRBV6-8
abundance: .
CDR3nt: TGTGCCAGCAGTTCGGATGGCAATCAGCCCCAGCATTTT
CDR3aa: CASSSDGNQPQHF

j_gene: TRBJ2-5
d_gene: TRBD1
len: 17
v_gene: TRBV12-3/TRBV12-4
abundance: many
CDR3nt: TGTGCCAGCAGCCTCAGGGTGGGCAGGGGGCTACAAGAGACCCAGTACTTC
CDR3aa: CASSLRVGRGLQETQYF